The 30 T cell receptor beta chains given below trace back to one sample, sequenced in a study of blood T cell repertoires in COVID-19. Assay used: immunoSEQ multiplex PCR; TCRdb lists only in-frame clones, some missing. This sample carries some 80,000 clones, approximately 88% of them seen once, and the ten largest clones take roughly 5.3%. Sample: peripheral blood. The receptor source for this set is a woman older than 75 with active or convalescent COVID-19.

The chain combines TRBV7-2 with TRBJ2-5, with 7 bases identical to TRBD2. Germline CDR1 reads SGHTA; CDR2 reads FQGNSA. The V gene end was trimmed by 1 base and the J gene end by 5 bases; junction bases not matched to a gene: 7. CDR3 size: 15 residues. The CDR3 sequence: CASSLGVARGETQYF. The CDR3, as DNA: TGTGCCAGCAGCTTAGGTGTGGCGCGGGGGGAGACCCAGTACTTC. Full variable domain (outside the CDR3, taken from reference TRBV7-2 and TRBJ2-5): GAGVSQSPSNKVTEKGKDVELRCDPISGHTALYWYRQSLGQGLEFLIYFQGNSAPDKSGLPSDRFSAERTGGSVSTLTIQRTQQEDSAVYLCASSLGVARGETQYFGPGTRLLVL.

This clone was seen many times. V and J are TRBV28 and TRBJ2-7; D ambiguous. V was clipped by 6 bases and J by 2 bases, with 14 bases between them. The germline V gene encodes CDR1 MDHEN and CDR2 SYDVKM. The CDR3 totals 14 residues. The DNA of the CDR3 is TGTGCCAGCAGCGGTACTGGTCCGACCTACGAGCAGTACTTC. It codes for CASSGTGPTYEQYF.

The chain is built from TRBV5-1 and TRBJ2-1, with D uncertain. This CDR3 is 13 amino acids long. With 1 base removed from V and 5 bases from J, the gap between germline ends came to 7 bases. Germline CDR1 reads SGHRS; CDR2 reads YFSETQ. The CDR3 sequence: CASSLSSDNEQFF. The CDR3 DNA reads TGCGCCAGCAGCTTGAGTAGTGACAATGAGCAGTTCTTC.

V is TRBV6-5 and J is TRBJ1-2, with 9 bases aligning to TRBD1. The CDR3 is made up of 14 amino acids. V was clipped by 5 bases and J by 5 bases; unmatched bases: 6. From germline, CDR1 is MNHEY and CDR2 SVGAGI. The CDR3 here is CASSLQDRGYGYTF. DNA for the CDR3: TGTGCCAGCAGTCTCCAGGACAGGGGATATGGCTACACCTTC.

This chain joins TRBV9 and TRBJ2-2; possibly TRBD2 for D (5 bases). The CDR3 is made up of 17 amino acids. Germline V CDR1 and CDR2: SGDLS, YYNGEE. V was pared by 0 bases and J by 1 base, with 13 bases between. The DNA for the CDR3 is TGTGCCAGCAGCGTAGGTAGGCACGGACTGAACACCGGGGAGCTGTTTTTT. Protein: CASSVGRHGLNTGELFF.

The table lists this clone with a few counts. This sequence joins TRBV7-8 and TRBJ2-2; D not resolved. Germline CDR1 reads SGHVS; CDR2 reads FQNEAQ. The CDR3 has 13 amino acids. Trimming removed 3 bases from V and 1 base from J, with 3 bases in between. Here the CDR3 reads CASSFRNTGELFF. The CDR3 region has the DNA TGTGCCAGCAGCTTTCGGAACACCGGGGAGCTGTTTTTT.

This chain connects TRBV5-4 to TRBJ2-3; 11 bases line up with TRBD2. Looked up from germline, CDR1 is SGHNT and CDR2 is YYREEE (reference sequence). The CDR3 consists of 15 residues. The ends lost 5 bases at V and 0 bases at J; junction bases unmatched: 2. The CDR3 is CASRRTSGSTDTQYF. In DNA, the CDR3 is TGTGCCAGCAGACGGACTAGCGGGAGCACAGATACGCAGTATTTT.

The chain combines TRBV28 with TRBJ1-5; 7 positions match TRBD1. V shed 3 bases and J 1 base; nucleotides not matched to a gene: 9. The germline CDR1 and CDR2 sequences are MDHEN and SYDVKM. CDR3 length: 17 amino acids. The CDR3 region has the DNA TGTGCCAGCAGTTTGCCCCTACAGGGGACCAGCAATCAGCCCCAGCATTTT. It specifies CASSLPLQGTSNQPQHF.

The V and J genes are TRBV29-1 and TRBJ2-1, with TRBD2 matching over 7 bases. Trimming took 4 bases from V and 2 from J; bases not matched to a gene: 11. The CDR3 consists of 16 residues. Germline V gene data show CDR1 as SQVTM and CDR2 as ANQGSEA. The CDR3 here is CSVVGGRASPYNEQFF. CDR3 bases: TGCAGCGTTGTTGGGGGGAGGGCCAGCCCCTACAATGAGCAGTTCTTC.

The CDR3 sequence is CASTHGERQPQHF. The CDR3 DNA reads TGTGCCAGTACTCACGGGGAGAGACAGCCCCAGCATTTT. The chain couples TRBV19 to TRBJ1-5; D is unresolved. The CDR3 consists of 13 residues. V lost 7 bases to trimming and J lost 7 bases, with 14 bases between them. Germline CDR1 and CDR2: LNHDA and SQIVND (reference sequence).

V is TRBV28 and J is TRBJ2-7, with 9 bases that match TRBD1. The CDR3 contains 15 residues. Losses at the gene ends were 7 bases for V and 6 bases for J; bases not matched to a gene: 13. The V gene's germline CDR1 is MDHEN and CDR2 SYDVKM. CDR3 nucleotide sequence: TGTGCCAGCACCGGGGGAGGGACAGGGCCGGCCGAGCAGTACTTC. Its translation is CASTGGGTGPAEQYF.

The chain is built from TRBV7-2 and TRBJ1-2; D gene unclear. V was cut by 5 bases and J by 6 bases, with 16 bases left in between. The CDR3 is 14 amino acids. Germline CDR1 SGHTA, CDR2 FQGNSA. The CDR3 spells CASSDAWETNGYTF. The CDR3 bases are TGTGCCAGCAGCGACGCTTGGGAGACGAATGGCTACACCTTC.

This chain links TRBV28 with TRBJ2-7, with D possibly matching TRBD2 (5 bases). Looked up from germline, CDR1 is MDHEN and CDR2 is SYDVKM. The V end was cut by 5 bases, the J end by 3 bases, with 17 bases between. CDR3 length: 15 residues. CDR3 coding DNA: TGTGCCAGCAGTGCCCCTCGAGCGGAGATCTACGAGCAGTACTTC. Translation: CASSAPRAEIYEQYF.

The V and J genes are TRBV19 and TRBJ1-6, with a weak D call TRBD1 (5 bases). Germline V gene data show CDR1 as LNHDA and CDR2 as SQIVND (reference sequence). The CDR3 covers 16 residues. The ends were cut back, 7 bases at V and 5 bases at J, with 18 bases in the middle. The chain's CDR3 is CASKMVGTGDNSPLHF. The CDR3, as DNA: TGTGCCAGTAAAATGGTCGGGACGGGGGATAATTCACCCCTCCACTTT.

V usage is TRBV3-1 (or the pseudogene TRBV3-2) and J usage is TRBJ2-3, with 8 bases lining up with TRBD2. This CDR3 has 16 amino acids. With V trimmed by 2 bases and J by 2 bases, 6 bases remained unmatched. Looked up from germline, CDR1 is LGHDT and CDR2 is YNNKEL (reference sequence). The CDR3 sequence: CASSQRGTRLTDTQYF. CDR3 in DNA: TGTGCCAGCAGCCAAAGGGGGACTAGACTCACAGATACGCAGTATTTT.

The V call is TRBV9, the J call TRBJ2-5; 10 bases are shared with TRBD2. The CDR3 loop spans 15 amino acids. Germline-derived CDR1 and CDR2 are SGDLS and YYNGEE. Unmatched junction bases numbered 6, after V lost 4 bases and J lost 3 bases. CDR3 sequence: CASSISGGIEETQYF. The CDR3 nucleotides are TGTGCCAGCAGCATTAGCGGGGGGATTGAAGAGACCCAGTACTTC.

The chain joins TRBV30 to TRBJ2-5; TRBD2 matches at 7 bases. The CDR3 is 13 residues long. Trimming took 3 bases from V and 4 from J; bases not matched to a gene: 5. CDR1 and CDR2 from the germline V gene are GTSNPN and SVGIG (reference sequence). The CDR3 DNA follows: TGTGCCTGGAGGTGGGGGGGTGGAGAGACCCAGTACTTC. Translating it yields CAWRWGGGETQYF.

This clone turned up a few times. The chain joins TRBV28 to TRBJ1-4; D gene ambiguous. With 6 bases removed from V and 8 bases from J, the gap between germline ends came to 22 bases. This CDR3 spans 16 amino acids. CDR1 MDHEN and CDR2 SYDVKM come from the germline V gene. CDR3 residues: CASSPPLIFKPEKLFF. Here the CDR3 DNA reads TGTGCCAGCAGCCCCCCCCTAATCTTTAAGCCGGAAAAACTGTTTTTT.

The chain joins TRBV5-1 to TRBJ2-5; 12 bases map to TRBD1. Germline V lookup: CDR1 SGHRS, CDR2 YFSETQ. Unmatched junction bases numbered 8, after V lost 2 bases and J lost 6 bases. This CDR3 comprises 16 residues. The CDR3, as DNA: TGCGCCAGCAGCTTCTCCGGGACAGGGGGCATGCAGACCCAGTACTTC. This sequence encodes CASSFSGTGGMQTQYF. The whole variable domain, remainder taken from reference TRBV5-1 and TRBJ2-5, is KAGVTQTPRYLIKTRGQQVTLSCSPISGHRSVSWYQQTPGQGLQFLFEYFSETQRNKGNFPGRFSGRQFSNSRSEMNVSTLELGDSALYLCASSFSGTGGMQTQYFGPGTRLLVL.

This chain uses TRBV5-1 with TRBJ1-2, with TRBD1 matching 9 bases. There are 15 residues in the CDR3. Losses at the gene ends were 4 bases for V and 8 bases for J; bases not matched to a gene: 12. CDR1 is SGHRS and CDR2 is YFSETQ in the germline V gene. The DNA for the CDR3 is TGCGCCAGCAGCATTGAGGGGACAGGGCGGGGAGGCTACACCTTC. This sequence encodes CASSIEGTGRGGYTF. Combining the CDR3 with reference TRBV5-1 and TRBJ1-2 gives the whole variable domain KAGVTQTPRYLIKTRGQQVTLSCSPISGHRSVSWYQQTPGQGLQFLFEYFSETQRNKGNFPGRFSGRQFSNSRSEMNVSTLELGDSALYLCASSIEGTGRGGYTFGSGTRLTVV.

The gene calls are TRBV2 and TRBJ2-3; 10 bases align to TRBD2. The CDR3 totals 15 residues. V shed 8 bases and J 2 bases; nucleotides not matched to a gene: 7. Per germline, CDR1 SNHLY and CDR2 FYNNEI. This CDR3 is CASCRTSGYTDTQYF. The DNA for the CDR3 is TGTGCCAGCTGTCGGACTAGCGGCTACACAGATACGCAGTATTTT.

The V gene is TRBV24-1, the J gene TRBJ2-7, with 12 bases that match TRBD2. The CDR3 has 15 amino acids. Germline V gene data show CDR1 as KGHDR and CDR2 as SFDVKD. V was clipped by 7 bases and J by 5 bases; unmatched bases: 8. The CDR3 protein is CATSGTTSGSHEQYF. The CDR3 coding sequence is TGTGCCACCAGCGGAACGACTAGCGGGAGCCACGAGCAGTACTTC.

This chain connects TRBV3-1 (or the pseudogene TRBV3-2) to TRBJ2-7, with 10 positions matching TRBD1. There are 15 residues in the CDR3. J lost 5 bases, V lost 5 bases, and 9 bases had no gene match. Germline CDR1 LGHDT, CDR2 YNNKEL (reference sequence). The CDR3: CASSYFGTGAHEQYF. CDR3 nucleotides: TGTGCCAGCAGCTACTTTGGGACAGGGGCCCACGAGCAGTACTTC.

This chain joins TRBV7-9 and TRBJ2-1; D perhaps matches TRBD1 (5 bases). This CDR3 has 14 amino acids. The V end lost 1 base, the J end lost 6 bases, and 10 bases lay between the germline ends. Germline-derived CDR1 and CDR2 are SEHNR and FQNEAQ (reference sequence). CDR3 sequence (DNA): TGTGCCAGCAGCTTAGAGGGCAGGGCCAATGAGCAGTTCTTC. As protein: CASSLEGRANEQFF.

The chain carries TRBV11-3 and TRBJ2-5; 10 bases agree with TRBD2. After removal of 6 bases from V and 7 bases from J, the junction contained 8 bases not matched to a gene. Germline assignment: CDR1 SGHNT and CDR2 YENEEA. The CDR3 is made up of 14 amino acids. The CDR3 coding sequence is TGTGCCAGCAGTCCTAGCGGGAGCTCTGGGACCCAGTACTTC. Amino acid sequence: CASSPSGSSGTQYF.

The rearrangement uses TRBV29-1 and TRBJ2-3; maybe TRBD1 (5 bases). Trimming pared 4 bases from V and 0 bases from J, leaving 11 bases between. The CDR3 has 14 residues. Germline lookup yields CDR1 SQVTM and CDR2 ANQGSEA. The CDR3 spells CSVGQGTSTDTQYF. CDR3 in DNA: TGCAGCGTTGGTCAGGGTACTAGCACAGATACGCAGTATTTT.

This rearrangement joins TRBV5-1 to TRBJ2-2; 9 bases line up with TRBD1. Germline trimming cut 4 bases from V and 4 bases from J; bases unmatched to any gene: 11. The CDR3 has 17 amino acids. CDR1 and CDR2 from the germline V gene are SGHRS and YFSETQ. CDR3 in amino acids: CASSGRGTGRGTGELFF. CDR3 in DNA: TGCGCCAGCAGCGGGAGAGGGACAGGGCGAGGCACCGGGGAGCTGTTTTTT.

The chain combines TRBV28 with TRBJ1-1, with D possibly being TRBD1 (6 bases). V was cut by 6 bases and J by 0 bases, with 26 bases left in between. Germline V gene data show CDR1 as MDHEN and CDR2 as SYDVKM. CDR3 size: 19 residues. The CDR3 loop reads CASSSNPGGGRAVNTEAFF. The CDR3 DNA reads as TGTGCCAGCAGCTCAAATCCTGGGGGGGGCCGAGCGGTGAACACTGAAGCTTTCTTT.

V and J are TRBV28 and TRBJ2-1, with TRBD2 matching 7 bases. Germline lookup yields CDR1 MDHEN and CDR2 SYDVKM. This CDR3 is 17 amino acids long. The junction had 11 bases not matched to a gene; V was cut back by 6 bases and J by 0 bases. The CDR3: CASRNPSGVSSYNEQFF. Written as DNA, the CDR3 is TGTGCCAGCAGAAACCCAAGCGGGGTTAGCTCCTACAATGAGCAGTTCTTC.

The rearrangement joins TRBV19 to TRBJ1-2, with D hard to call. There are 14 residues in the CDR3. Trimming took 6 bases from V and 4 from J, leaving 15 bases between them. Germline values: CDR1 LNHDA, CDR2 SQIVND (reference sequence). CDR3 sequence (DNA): TGTGCCAGTAGCCCACCCCGGGAGGTCTATGGCTACACCTTC. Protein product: CASSPPREVYGYTF.